These 15 T cell receptor beta chains share one sample of origin, sequenced in a study of T cells in Graves' hyperthyroidism and ophthalmopathy. TCR beta CDR3 regions were amplified from RNA. TCR CDR3 underwent first-round RT-PCR with the HTBI primer set. TCRdb itself ran the multiplex PCR reads through MiXCR, one entry per CDR3 protein. The sample yields roughly 350,000 distinct CDR3 sequences, about 15% seen once. The specimen sequenced was blood. All receptors come from a woman under 40 with Graves' hyperthyroidism.

This clonotype was seen ten or more times. The chain is built from TRBV7-2 and TRBJ2-2, with D unresolved. Trimming shortened V by 0 bases and J by 3 bases, and 2 bases separated the two germline ends. CDR1 is SGHTA, CDR2 FQGNSA, per germline. This CDR3 comprises 13 residues. CDR3 nucleotides: TGTGCCAGCAGCTTAGCCCACACCGGGGAGCTGTTTTTT. Protein product: CASSLAHTGELFF.

This rearrangement joins TRBV19 to TRBJ2-7, with TRBD1 identical over 9 bases. This CDR3 contains 15 residues. The V segment lost 4 bases and the J segment 1 base; nucleotides outside the gene matches: 5. Looked up from germline, CDR1 is LNHDA and CDR2 is SQIVND (reference sequence). For the CDR3, the DNA is TGTGCCAGTAGTAGACGGGACAGGGATTCCTACGAGCAGTACTTC. Its translation is CASSRRDRDSYEQYF.

In the case of this clonotype: This clone may be a read error of a much larger clone one base away. The CDR3 protein is CASSYSLAHTGELSF. The CDR3, as DNA: TGTGCCAGCAGTTACTCGCTAGCCCACACCGGGGAGCTGTCTTTT. This sequence joins TRBV6-5 and TRBJ2-2; D may be TRBD2 (5 bases). The CDR3 runs to 15 residues. The germline CDR1 and CDR2 sequences are MNHEY and SVGAGI.

This clonotype was recorded many times. The chain combines TRBV11-2 with TRBJ1-4; 12 nucleotides match TRBD1. V lost 2 bases to trimming and J lost 8 bases; unmatched junction nucleotides: 9. The CDR3 covers 17 residues. Germline loops: CDR1 SGHAT, CDR2 FQNNGV. The CDR3, as DNA: TGTGCCAGCAGCTTATGGGGACAGGGGGCGCTACCCGAAAAACTGTTTTTT. Amino acids: CASSLWGQGALPEKLFF.

The V and J genes are TRBV19 and TRBJ2-1, with D possibly being TRBD1 or TRBD2 (6 bases each). V lost 2 bases and J 10 bases, leaving 12 bases between the germline ends. The CDR3 totals 13 residues. In germline, CDR1 is LNHDA, CDR2 SQIVND (reference sequence). DNA for the CDR3: TGTGCCAGTAGTATAAATAGGGGGGACGAGCAGTTCTTC. It is translated as CASSINRGDEQFF.

This clonotype has only a few counts. The CDR3 sequence is CAWSRQDLFGDSPLHF. The DNA for the CDR3 is TGTGCCTGGAGTCGACAGGATCTCTTTGGTGATTCACCCCTCCACTTT. The rearrangement uses TRBV30 and TRBJ1-6, with D perhaps matching TRBD1 (6 bases). The CDR3 has 16 amino acids. Trimming shortened V by 2 bases and J by 8 bases, and 19 bases separated the two germline ends. The germline CDR1 and CDR2 sequences are GTSNPN and SVGIG (reference sequence).

This clonotype was picked up a small number of times. This sequence joins TRBV10-3 and TRBJ2-3, with D possibly being TRBD2 (5 bases). Trimming pared 4 bases from V and 1 base from J, leaving 15 bases between. The CDR3 has 16 amino acids. From germline, CDR1 is ENHRY and CDR2 SYGVKD. In DNA form, the CDR3 reads TGTGCCATCAGTGGATTAATGGGGAGTGGCACAGATACGCAGTATTTT. It encodes CAISGLMGSGTDTQYF.

This clonotype was observed once. The J gene is TRBJ2-6, the V gene TRBV5-4, with 7 bases lining up with TRBD1. The CDR3 spans 16 residues. Germline CDR1 SGHNT, CDR2 YYREEE (reference sequence). After removal of 4 bases from V and 3 bases from J, the junction contained 7 bases not matched to a gene. The CDR3 DNA reads as TGTGCCAGCAGCCCCCCACGACAGGGTGGGGCCAACGTCCTGACTTTC. This translates into CASSPPRQGGANVLTF.

The V call is TRBV20-1, the J call TRBJ1-4; 7 bases align to TRBD1. The V gene's germline CDR1 is DFQATT and CDR2 SNEGSKA (reference sequence). The V gene end was trimmed by 3 bases and the J gene end by 6 bases; junction bases not matched to a gene: 7. The CDR3 is 14 residues long. The DNA for the CDR3 is TGCAGTGCTAGGGAAGGGGGCTCGGATGAAAAACTGTTTTTT. It encodes CSAREGGSDEKLFF.

The chain has TRBV9 and TRBJ2-1, with 7 bases that match TRBD1. Trimming took 7 bases from V and 5 from J; bases not matched to a gene: 9. This CDR3 spans 14 amino acids. Germline V gene sequence: CDR1 SGDLS, CDR2 YYNGEE. The CDR3 nucleotides read TGTGCCAGCGGGACCGGGACAGCCAACAATGAGCAGTTCTTC. Encoded protein: CASGTGTANNEQFF.

This clonotype was counted only a few times. The J gene is TRBJ2-1, the V gene TRBV10-3; 7 bases fit TRBD2. After removal of 3 bases from V and 6 bases from J, the junction contained 11 bases not matched to a gene. This CDR3 contains 16 residues. Germline CDR1 reads ENHRY; CDR2 reads SYGVKD. The CDR3 DNA sequence: TGTGCCATCAGTGACCAAGGCGGGAGAAGTGGCAATGAGCAGTTCTTC. It yields the protein CAISDQGGRSGNEQFF.

The chain uses TRBV19 and TRBJ1-1, with D tentatively TRBD1 (6 bases). From germline, CDR1 is LNHDA and CDR2 SQIVND (reference sequence). The CDR3 is 15 amino acids. V was shortened by 3 bases and J by 4 bases, with 15 bases between the two germline ends. This CDR3 is CASSIPGGPTTEAFF. The CDR3 DNA sequence: TGTGCCAGTAGTATCCCGGGGGGGCCTACCACTGAAGCTTTCTTT.

This clonotype was counted many times. The chain is built from TRBV29-1 and TRBJ2-7, with D unresolved. CDR1 is SQVTM and CDR2 is ANQGSEA in the germline V gene. Trimming stripped 6 bases from V and 7 bases from J, with 19 bases between. The CDR3 is made up of 13 amino acids. CDR3 sequence reads: CSVNSGDGREQYF. For the CDR3, the DNA is TGCAGCGTCAATAGTGGGGATGGAAGAGAGCAGTACTTC.

The table lists this clonotype with many counts. The rearrangement joins TRBV11-3 to TRBJ2-7, with 9 bases lining up with TRBD1. CDR1 and CDR2 (germline): SGHNT, YENEEA. Trimming took 5 bases from V and 6 from J; bases not matched to a gene: 8. The CDR3 totals 14 residues. The CDR3 DNA reads TGTGCCAGCAGCCACAGGGGGCGCGACACCGAGCAGTACTTC. It codes for CASSHRGRDTEQYF.

This clonotype occurred many times. This chain connects TRBV28 to TRBJ2-1, with a possible D match to TRBD2 (5 bases). The CDR3 is made up of 14 amino acids. Germline V lookup: CDR1 MDHEN, CDR2 SYDVKM. The V end was cut by 3 bases, the J end by 5 bases, with 11 bases between. The CDR3 nucleotides read TGTGCCAGCAGTTTGGACTGGGTAAACAATGAGCAGTTCTTC. It specifies CASSLDWVNNEQFF.